A selection of T cell receptor beta chains follows, all from one sample in a study of blood T cell repertoires in COVID-19. This table comes from immunoSEQ multiplex PCR, and its TCRdb copy is limited to in-frame clones, with some not included. The repertoire includes roughly 200,000 clones, more than 85% of them detected once, and 3% to 3.5% sits in the top ten. Sequencing was carried out using peripheral blood. The receptors were sampled from a man aged 55-75 years with acute or convalescent COVID-19. Both conserved end residues are part of each CDR3. The order of the fields is CDR3 length, J gene, D gene, V gene, clone size, CDR3 protein, CDR3 DNA. A D gene is named only where the DNA matches it firmly. Size values are once, few and many counts, or a class for expanded clones, and some rows have none.

length: 14
J: TRBJ1-6
D: TRBD1
V: TRBV10-1
size: few
CDR3: CASSSGQLNSPLHF
DNA: TGCGCCAGCAGTTCGGGACAGCTAAATTCACCCCTCCACTTT

length: 12
J: TRBJ1-2
D: .
V: TRBV28
size: .
CDR3: CASSFQGYGYTF
DNA: TGTGCCAGCAGTTTCCAGGGCTATGGCTACACCTTC

length: 15
J: TRBJ2-1
D: TRBD2
V: TRBV7-2
size: .
CDR3: CASSLGLAGGSEQFF
DNA: TGTGCCAGCAGCTTAGGTCTAGCGGGGGGGAGTGAGCAGTTCTTC

length: 15
J: TRBJ2-1
D: TRBD1
V: TRBV28
size: .
CDR3: CASSFGGTGYNEQFF
DNA: TGTGCCAGCAGTTTTGGAGGGACAGGGTACAATGAGCAGTTCTTC

length: 16
J: TRBJ2-7
D: .
V: TRBV28
size: .
CDR3: CASSLGGAGTYYEQYF
DNA: TGTGCCAGCAGTTTAGGGGGGGCCGGGACTTACTACGAGCAGTACTTC

length: 16
J: TRBJ2-2
D: TRBD1
V: TRBV5-1
size: .
CDR3: CASSSRQGKNTGELFF
DNA: TGCGCCAGCAGCTCTCGACAGGGGAAAAACACCGGGGAGCTGTTTTTT

length: 16
J: TRBJ2-1
D: TRBD2
V: TRBV5-1
size: .
CDR3: CASSPGSLAGAGEQFF
DNA: TGCGCCAGCAGCCCCGGGAGCCTAGCGGGGGCGGGTGAGCAGTTCTTC

length: 20
J: TRBJ1-4
D: TRBD1
V: TRBV28
size: once
CDR3: CASSSPRTGLIPATNEKLFF
DNA: TGTGCCAGCAGTAGTCCTAGGACAGGGTTGATTCCAGCAACTAATGAAAAACTGTTTTTT

length: 15
J: TRBJ1-6
D: .
V: TRBV9
size: few
CDR3: CASSVDQGGYSPLHF
DNA: TGTGCCAGCAGCGTCGATCAGGGAGGATATTCACCCCTCCACTTT

length: 15
J: TRBJ1-2
D: TRBD1
V: TRBV11-1
size: .
CDR3: CASSPRQGASGGYTF
DNA: TGTGCCAGCAGCCCTAGACAGGGTGCGTCTGGAGGCTACACCTTC

length: 15
J: TRBJ1-1
D: TRBD1
V: TRBV3-1/TRBV3-2
size: .
CDR3: CASSPGTGTNTEAFF
DNA: TGTGCCAGCAGCCCGGGGACAGGGACCAACACTGAAGCTTTCTTT

length: 19
J: TRBJ2-1
D: TRBD2
V: TRBV15
size: .
CDR3: CATSRTTSGGHKDYNEQFF
DNA: TGTGCCACCAGCAGGACGACTAGCGGGGGCCACAAGGACTACAATGAGCAGTTCTTC

length: 12
J: TRBJ2-7
D: .
V: TRBV18
size: .
CDR3: CASSTEVYEQYF
DNA: TGTGCCAGCTCGACAGAGGTCTACGAGCAGTACTTC

length: 12
J: TRBJ1-1
D: .
V: TRBV7-2
size: .
CDR3: CASSLGRQGAFF
DNA: TGTGCCAGCAGCTTAGGTCGCCAGGGGGCTTTCTTT